These 9 T cell receptor beta chains share one sample of origin, sequenced in a study of spatial heterogeneity in lung cancer. A single record per CDR3 protein comes from TCRdb applying MiXCR to the 5' RACE reads. There are about 3,500 distinct CDR3 sequences in the sample; 27% occur only once, and just under 25% lies in the top ten. Their specific antigens are unknown. Time point meaning: sample taken at primary tumor resection. Study observations and caveats: One measure, the expanded intratumoral alpha and beta TCR count, tracked tumor mutation counts.

This material consisted of lung tumor tissue, taken at surgery. Receptors originate from a male donor with early-stage non-small cell lung cancer.

This clonotype has just a few counts. The rearrangement uses TRBV28 and TRBJ2-1; 7 bases fit TRBD2. V shed 5 bases and J 3 bases; nucleotides not matched to a gene: 13. This CDR3 is 17 amino acids long. Germline V gene data show CDR1 as MDHEN and CDR2 as SYDVKM. CDR3 DNA sequence: TGTGCCAGCAGTATTCCCCGCGGAGCGGGGATCTACAATGAGCAGTTCTTC. Residues: CASSIPRGAGIYNEQFF.

In this sample, this clonotype turned up many times. The V call is TRBV10-3, the J call TRBJ2-2; 10 bases map to TRBD2. Germline CDR1 is ENHRY and CDR2 is SYGVKD. This CDR3 has 17 amino acids. With V trimmed by 2 bases and J by 0 bases, 3 bases remained unmatched. The CDR3 bases are TGTGCCATCAGTGAGACTAGCGGGGAAGCGAACACCGGGGAGCTGTTTTTT. This gives the protein CAISETSGEANTGELFF.

This clonotype is labeled as medium-sized (0.01 to 0.1%). The chain links TRBV20-1 to TRBJ2-1; D may correspond to TRBD1 or TRBD2 (5 bases each). The germline V and J ends were trimmed by 3 bases and 7 bases, with 22 bases remaining between them. Germline CDR1 DFQATT, CDR2 SNEGSKA (reference sequence). The CDR3 covers 16 residues. CDR3 sequence (DNA): TGCAGTGCTAGGTCTTTGGGGGAGATTGGAGTAAATGAGCAGTTCTTC. Its protein is CSARSLGEIGVNEQFF.

The genes are TRBV12-3 or TRBV12-4 and TRBJ2-7; 8 nucleotides align to TRBD2. This CDR3 comprises 14 residues. Trimming took 6 bases from V and 2 from J; bases not matched to a gene: 6. This CDR3 is CASSEREPPYEQYF. Written as DNA, the CDR3 is TGTGCCAGCAGCGAGCGGGAGCCCCCCTACGAGCAGTACTTC.

In this sample, this clonotype turned up a few times. This rearrangement joins TRBV10-2 to TRBJ2-1, with D perhaps TRBD1 (5 bases). CDR1 is WSHSY and CDR2 is SAAADI in the germline V gene. The V end was cut by 4 bases, the J end by 5 bases, with 9 bases between. The CDR3 spans 13 residues. CDR3 nucleotide sequence: TGCGCCAGCAGTGGGTCGACAGACAATGAGCAGTTCTTC. This translates into CASSGSTDNEQFF.

By sample fraction, this clonotype is medium-sized (0.01 to 0.1%). This chain uses TRBV18 with TRBJ2-7, with TRBD1 as a possible D gene (6 bases). With 2 bases removed from V and 3 bases from J, the gap between germline ends came to 14 bases. Germline values: CDR1 KGHSH, CDR2 LQKENI. CDR3 length: 15 amino acids. CDR3 nucleotide sequence: TGTGCCAGCTCACCATCGACGGACAGCTACTACGAGCAGTACTTC. Translation: CASSPSTDSYYEQYF. The complete variable domain, with remaining parts taken from reference TRBV18 and TRBJ2-7, reads NAGVMQNPRHLVRRRGQEARLRCSPMKGHSHVYWYRQLPEEGLKFMVYLQKENIIDESGMPKERFSAEFPKEGPSILRIQQVVRGDSAAYFCASSPSTDSYYEQYFGPGTRLTVT.

The chain uses TRBV4-3 and TRBJ2-3, with no clear D. Trimming shortened V by 0 bases and J by 0 bases, and 22 bases separated the two germline ends. CDR1 and CDR2 (germline): LGHNA, YSLEER. The CDR3 contains 20 residues. The CDR3 is CASSQDLGYKGTPSTDTQYF. The DNA of the CDR3 is TGCGCCAGCAGCCAAGATCTGGGCTACAAGGGAACACCTAGCACAGATACGCAGTATTTT.

This clonotype is deemed medium-sized. The chain joins TRBV20-1 to TRBJ2-4, with 10 bases matching TRBD1. CDR1 and CDR2 (germline): DFQATT, SNEGSKA (reference sequence). V was clipped by 5 bases and J by 3 bases; unmatched bases: 7. This CDR3 region has 15 residues. The CDR3 is CSAPDRGQGKNIQYF. The CDR3 DNA follows: TGCAGTGCTCCCGACAGGGGGCAGGGCAAAAACATTCAGTACTTC.

V and J are TRBV10-3 and TRBJ2-5; D gene ambiguous. V lost 2 bases and J lost 0, with 7 bases in between. Per the germline V gene, CDR1 is ENHRY and CDR2 is SYGVKD. CDR3 length equals 14 residues. As DNA, the CDR3 is TGTGCCATCAGTGAGGGCCAGAACCAAGAGACCCAGTACTTC. The encoded protein is CAISEGQNQETQYF.